The clone carrying this T cell receptor (beta chain) showed up just a few times. What it binds is unknown. This CDR3 has 14 residues. From germline, CDR1 is LNHDA and CDR2 SQIVND (reference sequence). V dropped 0 bases and J dropped 5 bases, with 10 bases sitting between them. Measured with immunoSEQ multiplex PCR; TCRdb has only the in-frame clones, and not every one. Altogether about 68,000 clones are present, roughly nine tenths being singletons, with the ten largest covering around 0.31%. The data originate from a study of OX40 agonist ivuxolimab in advanced cancers. Study-level information: Cohort: around 79% men, mean age 60, aged roughly 20 to 79.

Excluded were patients having autoimmune disease history or systemic immunosuppression. Study outcomes and limitations: Compared with CD4+, CD8+ T cells on average had more expanded clones.

The sequence was obtained from an adult with an advanced solid tumor such as melanoma, head and neck, liver or kidney cancer. Specimen: CD4+ or CD8+ T cells sorted from blood, collected in a trial of the OX40 agonist ivuxolimab. The genes are TRBV19 and TRBJ1-1; D unclear. CDR3 sequence: CASSIDRQVTEAFF. The CDR3 region has the DNA TGTGCCAGTAGTATAGATCGTCAGGTTACTGAAGCTTTCTTT.